This TCR beta chain was observed in a study of T-cell memory formation after mild COVID-19. Study overall: TCR clustering was largely donor specific.

CDR1 and CDR2 from the germline V gene are GTSNPN and SVGIG (reference sequence). The CDR3 runs to 12 residues. V was cut by 6 bases and J by 8 bases, with 14 bases left in between. TCR alpha and TCR beta cDNA libraries carrying sample barcodes and UMIs came from 5'RACE with constant-segment primers. TCRdb re-analysed the 5' RACE reads in MiXCR, keeping a single row per CDR3 protein. Of 150,000 to 200,000 distinct CDR3 sequences listed, around 21% are singletons. Study-wide results and caveats: Among CD4+ contracting clones, most were CM and EM, and CD8+ ones EMRA. Clones contracting across day 15 to 85 had a balanced CD4/CD8 profile; later expanding clones leaned CD4+.

This clonotype was counted a single time. Its specificity is unknown. Sequencing used PBMCs or a T cell subset sorted from them (not recorded which). The source of this sequence is an adult woman who had mild COVID-19 (a few samples of this study predate the infection). Cell type and time point are not known. The chain uses TRBV30 and TRBJ2-4, with a tentative D call TRBD2 (5 bases). The chain's CDR3 is CACHVPGYIQYF. The CDR3 DNA follows: TGTGCCTGCCACGTCCCGGGATACATTCAGTACTTC.